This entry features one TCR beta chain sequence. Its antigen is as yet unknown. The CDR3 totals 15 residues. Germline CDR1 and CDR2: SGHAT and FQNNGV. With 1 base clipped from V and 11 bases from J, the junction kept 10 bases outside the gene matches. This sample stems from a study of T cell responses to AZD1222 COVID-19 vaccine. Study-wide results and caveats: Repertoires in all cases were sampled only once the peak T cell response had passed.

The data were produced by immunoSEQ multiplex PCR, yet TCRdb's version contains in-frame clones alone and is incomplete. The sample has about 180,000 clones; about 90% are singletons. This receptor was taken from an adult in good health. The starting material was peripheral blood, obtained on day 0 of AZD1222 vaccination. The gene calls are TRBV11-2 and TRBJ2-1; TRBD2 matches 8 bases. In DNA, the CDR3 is TGTGCCAGCAGCTTAGCGGACGGGGTAGCGGGGAAGCAGTTCTTC. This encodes CASSLADGVAGKQFF.